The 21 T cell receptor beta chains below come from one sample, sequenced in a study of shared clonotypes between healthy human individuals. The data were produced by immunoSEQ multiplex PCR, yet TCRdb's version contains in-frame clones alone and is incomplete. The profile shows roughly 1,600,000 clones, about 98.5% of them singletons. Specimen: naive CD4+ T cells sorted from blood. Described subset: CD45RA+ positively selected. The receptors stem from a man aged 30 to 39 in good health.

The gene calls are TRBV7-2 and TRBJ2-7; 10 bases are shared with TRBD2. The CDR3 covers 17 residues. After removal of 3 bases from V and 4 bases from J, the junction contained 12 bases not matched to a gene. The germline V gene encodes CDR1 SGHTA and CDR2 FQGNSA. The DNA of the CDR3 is TGTGCCAGCAGCTTGGGACTCGGACTAGCGGACCATTACGAGCAGTACTTC. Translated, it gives CASSLGLGLADHYEQYF.

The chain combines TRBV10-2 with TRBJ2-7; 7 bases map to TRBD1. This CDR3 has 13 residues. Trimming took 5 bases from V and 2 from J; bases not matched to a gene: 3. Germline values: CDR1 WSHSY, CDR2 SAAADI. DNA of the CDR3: TGCGCCAGCAGTCGACAGGGACCCTACGAGCAGTACTTC. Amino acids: CASSRQGPYEQYF.

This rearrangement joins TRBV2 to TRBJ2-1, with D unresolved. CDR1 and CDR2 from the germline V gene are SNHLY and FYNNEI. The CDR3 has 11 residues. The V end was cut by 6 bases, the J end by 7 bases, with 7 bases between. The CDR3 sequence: CASRGANEQFF. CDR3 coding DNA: TGTGCCAGCAGAGGAGCAAATGAGCAGTTCTTC.

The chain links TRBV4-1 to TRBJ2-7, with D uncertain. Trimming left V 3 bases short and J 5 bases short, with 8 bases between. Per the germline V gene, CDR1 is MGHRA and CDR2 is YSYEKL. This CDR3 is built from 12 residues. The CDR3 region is CASSQVADEQYF. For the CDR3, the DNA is TGCGCCAGCAGCCAGGTTGCCGACGAGCAGTACTTC.

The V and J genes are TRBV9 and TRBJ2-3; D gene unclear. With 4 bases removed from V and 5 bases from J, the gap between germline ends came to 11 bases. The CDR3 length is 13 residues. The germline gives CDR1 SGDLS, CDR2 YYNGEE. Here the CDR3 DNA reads TGTGCCAGCAGCCCCGACCCCGGAGATACGCAGTATTTT. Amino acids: CASSPDPGDTQYF.

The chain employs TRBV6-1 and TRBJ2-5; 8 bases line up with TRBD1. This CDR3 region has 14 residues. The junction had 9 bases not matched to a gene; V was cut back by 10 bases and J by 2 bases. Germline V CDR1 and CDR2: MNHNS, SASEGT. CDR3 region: CATRTGPHQETQYF. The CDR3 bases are TGTGCCACCAGGACAGGGCCACATCAAGAGACCCAGTACTTC.

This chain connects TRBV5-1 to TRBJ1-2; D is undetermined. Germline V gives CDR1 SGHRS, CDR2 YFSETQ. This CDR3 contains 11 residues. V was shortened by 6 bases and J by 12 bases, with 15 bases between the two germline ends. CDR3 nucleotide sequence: TGCGCCAGCAAAATCGACCCGGAGCACACCTTC. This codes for CASKIDPEHTF.

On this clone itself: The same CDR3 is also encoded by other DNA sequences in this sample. In DNA form, the CDR3 reads TGTGCCAGCTCACCACAGAATGAAAAACTGTTTTTT. Its protein is CASSPQNEKLFF. The rearrangement uses TRBV18 and TRBJ1-4; D unresolved. The germline V gene encodes CDR1 KGHSH and CDR2 LQKENI. V was cut by 1 base and J by 5 bases, with 2 bases left in between. This CDR3 spans 12 amino acids.

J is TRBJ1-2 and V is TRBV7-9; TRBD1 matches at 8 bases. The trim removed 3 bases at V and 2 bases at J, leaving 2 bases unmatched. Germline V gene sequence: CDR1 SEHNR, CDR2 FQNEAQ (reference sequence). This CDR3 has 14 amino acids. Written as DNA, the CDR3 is TGTGCCAGCAGCTTGCGGGACAGGAACTATGGCTACACCTTC. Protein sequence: CASSLRDRNYGYTF.

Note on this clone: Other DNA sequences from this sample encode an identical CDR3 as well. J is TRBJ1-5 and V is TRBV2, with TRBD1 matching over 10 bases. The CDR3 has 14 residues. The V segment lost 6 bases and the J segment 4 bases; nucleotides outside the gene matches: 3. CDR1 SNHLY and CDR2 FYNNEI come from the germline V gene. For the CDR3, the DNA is TGTGCCAGCAGACCGGGACAGGGGAATCAGCCCCAGCATTTT. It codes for CASRPGQGNQPQHF.

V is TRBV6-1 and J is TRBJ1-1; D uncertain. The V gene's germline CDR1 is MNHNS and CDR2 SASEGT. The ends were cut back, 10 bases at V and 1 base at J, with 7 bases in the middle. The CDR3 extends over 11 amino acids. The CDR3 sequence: CAIRENTEAFF. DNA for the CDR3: TGTGCCATTCGGGAGAACACTGAAGCTTTCTTT.

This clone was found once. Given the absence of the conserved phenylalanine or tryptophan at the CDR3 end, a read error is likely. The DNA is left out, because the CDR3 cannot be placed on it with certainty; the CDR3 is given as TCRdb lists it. The CDR3 spells CASSLIVP. The V call is TRBV7-7, the J call TRBJ2-7. The length of the CDR3 is 8 amino acids, counting both ends. Germline CDR1 and CDR2: SSHAT and FNYEAQ (reference sequence).

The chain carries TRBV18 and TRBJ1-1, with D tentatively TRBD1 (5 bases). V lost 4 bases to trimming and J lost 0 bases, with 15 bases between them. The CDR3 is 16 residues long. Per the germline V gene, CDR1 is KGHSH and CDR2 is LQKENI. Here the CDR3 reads CASSQIRGSMNTEAFF. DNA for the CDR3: TGTGCCAGCTCACAAATCCGGGGGTCGATGAACACTGAAGCTTTCTTT. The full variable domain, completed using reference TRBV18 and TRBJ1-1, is NAGVMQNPRHLVRRRGQEARLRCSPMKGHSHVYWYRQLPEEGLKFMVYLQKENIIDESGMPKERFSAEFPKEGPSILRIQQVVRGDSAAYFCASSQIRGSMNTEAFFGQGTRLTVV.

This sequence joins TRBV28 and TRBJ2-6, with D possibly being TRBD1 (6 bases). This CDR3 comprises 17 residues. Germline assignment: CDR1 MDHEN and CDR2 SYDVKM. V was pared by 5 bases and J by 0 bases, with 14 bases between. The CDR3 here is CASSNYRDHSGANVLTF. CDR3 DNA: TGTGCCAGCAGTAATTACAGGGACCACTCTGGGGCCAACGTCCTGACTTTC.

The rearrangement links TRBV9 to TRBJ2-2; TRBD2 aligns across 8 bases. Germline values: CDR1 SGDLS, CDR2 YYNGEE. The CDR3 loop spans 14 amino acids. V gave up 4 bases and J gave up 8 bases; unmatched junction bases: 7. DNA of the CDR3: TGTGCCAGCAGCACCCGACTAGCGTCTGGGGAGCTGTTTTTT. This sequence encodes CASSTRLASGELFF.

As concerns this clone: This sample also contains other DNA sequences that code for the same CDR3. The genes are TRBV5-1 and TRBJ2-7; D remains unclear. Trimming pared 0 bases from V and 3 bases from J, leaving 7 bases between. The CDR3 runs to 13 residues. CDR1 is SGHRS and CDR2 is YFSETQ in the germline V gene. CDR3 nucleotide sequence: TGCGCCAGCAGCTTGGACCGTCGCTACGAGCAGTACTTC. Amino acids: CASSLDRRYEQYF.

CDR3 in DNA: TGTGCCAGCAGTGAAGAAAGCGGGAGCGTCTCCGAGCAGTACTTC. The encoded protein is CASSEESGSVSEQYF. This chain links TRBV6-1 with TRBJ2-7; 8 bases are a match to TRBD2. With 1 base clipped from V and 6 bases from J, the junction kept 8 bases outside the gene matches. The CDR3 length is 15 residues. Per germline, CDR1 MNHNS and CDR2 SASEGT.

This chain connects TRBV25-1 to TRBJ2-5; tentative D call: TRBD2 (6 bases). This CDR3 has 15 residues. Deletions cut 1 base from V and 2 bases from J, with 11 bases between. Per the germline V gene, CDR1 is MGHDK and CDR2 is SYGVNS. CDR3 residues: CASSEWRGGQETQYF. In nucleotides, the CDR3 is TGTGCCAGCAGTGAATGGCGGGGCGGTCAAGAGACCCAGTACTTC.

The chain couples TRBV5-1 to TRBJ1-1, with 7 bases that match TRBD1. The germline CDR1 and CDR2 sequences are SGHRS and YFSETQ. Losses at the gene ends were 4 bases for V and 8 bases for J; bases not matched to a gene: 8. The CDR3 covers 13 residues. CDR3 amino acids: CASSPGPGQEAFF. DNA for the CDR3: TGCGCCAGCAGCCCCGGCCCGGGACAGGAAGCTTTCTTT.

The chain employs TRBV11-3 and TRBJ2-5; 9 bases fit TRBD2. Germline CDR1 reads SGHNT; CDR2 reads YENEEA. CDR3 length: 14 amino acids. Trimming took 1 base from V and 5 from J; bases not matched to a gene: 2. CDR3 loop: CASSLGAGGETQYF. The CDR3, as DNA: TGTGCCAGCAGCTTAGGAGCGGGGGGCGAGACCCAGTACTTC.

CDR3 loop: CASSPWSVSGDTQYF. The CDR3 DNA sequence: TGTGCCAGCAGTCCTTGGTCCGTTTCTGGGGATACGCAGTATTTT. The chain links TRBV6-6 to TRBJ2-3; D gene uncertain. Per the germline V gene, CDR1 is MNHNY and CDR2 is SVGAGI (reference sequence). The V end was cut by 5 bases, the J end by 6 bases, with 18 bases between. The CDR3 runs 15 residues.